This TCR beta chain was identified during a study of beta chain features in type 1 diabetes (dated 2018 in TCRdb). About the study as a whole: Mean age, gender distribution, total cell number and subset yield did not differ between patients and healthy donors. Across all samples, around 100 million sorted cells were examined, and cell number per subset correlated strongly with RNA yield. The study compared TCRB repertoires of sorted circulating CD4+ T cell subsets between recently diagnosed type 1 diabetes patients and matched healthy donors. Whereas all 30 or so donors provided naive and central memory subsets, regulatory and stem cell-like memory subsets were isolated from just 8 patients and about 8 healthy donors. Broad study findings and their caveats: The naive, central memory and regulatory TCRB repertoires appeared to resemble one another more closely among patients than among healthy donors. PCR may preferentially amplify shorter templates, but because patient and control samples were amplified and corrected together, any resulting skew would affect both groups equally. Fewer insertions and more nucleotide deletions at VDJ recombination sites were observed in patients with type 1 diabetes, implying thymic rearrangement abnormalities. Type 1 diabetes patients showed a moderate but significant shortening of TCRB CDR3 length in all four CD4+ subsets. Because cDNA rather than genomic DNA was sequenced, highly expressing activated cells could have been over-represented, although no difference in activation and CD3 levels was found between groups. Because small numbers of individuals were included in the HLA sub-analyses, any influence of HLA type on TCRB rearrangement was left unresolved.

On this clone itself: Its antigen is currently not known. No quality values exist for individual bases; no much larger clone is one base distant.

Each donor gave one peripheral blood draw, averaging approximately 110 mL, which was collected into heparinised tubes. A BD FACSAria II and a panel including CD45RO, CCR7, CD25, CD127, CD95 and CD27 were used to sort naive, central memory, regulatory and stem cell-like memory CD4+ T cells. Every sorted population had a purity above 98%. PBMCs were isolated right away by Lymphoprep density gradient centrifugation and were stained directly, without culture. Samples were stained and sorted in pairs, with one healthy donor and one patient per experiment, so that batch effects were minimized. The CDR1 and CDR2 encoded by the germline V gene (reference sequence) are MNHNY and SVGAGI. Germline trimming amounts to 2 bases on V and 7 bases on J, with 2 as the count of junction bases outside the gene matches. The CDR3 holds 14 amino acids from the cysteine to the phenylalanine. Left in the record is the CDR3 DNA by itself, 42 bases read in frame from the first base.

The entire isolated RNA was reverse transcribed using the High Capacity cDNA Reverse Transcription Kit, and thus expressed TCRB transcripts were sequenced. Deep immunoSEQ sequencing was applied to naive, central memory and regulatory T cell samples, giving an average of around 4 million total reads per sample. Sorted cells were lysed in RLT buffer, and RNA was extracted using DNase-treated RNeasy Micro or Mini kits according to cell number. Each cell subset was processed on its own to prevent cross-contamination, while patient and healthy donor samples were processed together. The immunoSEQ multiplex PCR was used to amplify TCRB sequences from cDNA, yielding 87-bp fragments that span the CDR3 region. The amplicons were sequenced using the Illumina HiSeq platform. In the paper's pipeline: Synthetic template baselines were used to correct PCR bias computationally, reads within Hamming distance 2 were collapsed, and singletons that could not be merged were discarded. Reads were aligned to IMGT to assign V, D and J genes, CDR3 length, and insertions or deletions at six rearrangement sites. Within each subset, clonotype counts were normalized to the number of sorted cells before true diversity and Gini coefficients were calculated with the tcR R package. The overlap coefficient, calculated on TCRB nucleotide sequences, was used to quantify repertoire sharing. As a proxy for the pre-selection repertoire, out-of-frame TCRB sequences from naive cells were analyzed. The table comes from immuneACCESS by way of TCRdb, which keeps in-frame sequences with V and J called. Part of the clones is missing from these tables; in studies checked, under half for an unresolved V gene and the rest for unknown reasons. V and J calls and clone size are given by that table; D and trimming were obtained from the DNA. For this sample the table gives hundreds of thousands of clones, of which about a sixth were detected only once. The top ten clones comprise about 0.086% of the sample.

This receptor was obtained from a man aged 18 to 29 in good health. The rearrangement joined TRBV6-6 to TRBJ1-6; 7 central bases correspond to TRBD1. Specimen: naive CD4+ T cells from blood. Interpreted using the paper, the cell subset or site label stands for: true naive CD4+ T cells. The CDR3 region: CASSYGTDNSPLHF. The sequenced DNA is TGTGCCAGCAGTTACGGGACAGACAATTCACCCCTCCACTTT.